Each of the 21 T cell receptor beta chains below was sequenced from the same sample in a study of cytomegalovirus exposure and HLA in healthy donors. The primer mix had 60 Vbeta and 13 Jbeta primers. TCRdb keeps only in-frame clones here, not all; method: immunoSEQ multiplex PCR. The sample shows roughly 140,000 clones, approximately 77% of them seen only once. Sequencing was performed on PBMCs. The receptor source for this set is a woman between 50 and 59 years old in good health and CMV-seronegative.

This clone is a singleton in its sample. V usage is TRBV10-3 and J usage is TRBJ2-5; TRBD1 might be the D (6 bases). Germline-derived CDR1 and CDR2 are ENHRY and SYGVKD. The CDR3 totals 15 residues. Between the trimmed V and J ends, which lost 0 bases and 5 bases, there was a span of 13 bases. CDR3 loop: CAISESPFRGETQYF. The CDR3 coding sequence is TGTGCCATCAGTGAGTCCCCCTTCAGGGGCGAGACCCAGTACTTC.

V is TRBV7-2 and J is TRBJ1-2; possible D gene TRBD1, 6 bases. Germline V lookup: CDR1 SGHTA, CDR2 FQGNSA. With 1 base removed from V and 12 bases from J, the gap between germline ends came to 12 bases. This CDR3 comprises 12 residues. The CDR3 DNA sequence: TGTGCCAGCAGCTTAGGGGCAGGGGTCCACACCTTC. Translation gives CASSLGAGVHTF.

The rearrangement joins TRBV10-3 to TRBJ2-1; TRBD1 matches at 8 bases. The V segment lost 10 bases and the J segment 9 bases; nucleotides outside the gene matches: 20. The CDR3 totals 16 residues. The V gene's germline CDR1 is ENHRY and CDR2 SYGVKD. CDR3 DNA: TGTGCCAATCGACCCAGGACAGGGATTCGGAGCGGTGAGCAGTTCTTC. Its protein is CANRPRTGIRSGEQFF.

As DNA, the CDR3 is TGTGCCAGCAGTTCACCAGGACAGTTTGGCCAGCCCCAGCATTTT. Translation gives CASSSPGQFGQPQHF. V is TRBV28 and J is TRBJ1-5; TRBD1 might be the D (6 bases). The CDR3 loop spans 15 amino acids. V gave up 4 bases and J gave up 7 bases, with 17 bases separating them. CDR1 is MDHEN, CDR2 SYDVKM, per germline.

The chain is built from TRBV15 and TRBJ1-2; TRBD1 might be the D (5 bases). The germline V and J ends were trimmed by 0 bases and 2 bases, with 10 bases remaining between them. The germline CDR1 and CDR2 sequences are LNHNV and YYDKDF (reference sequence). CDR3 length: 15 amino acids. The CDR3 region is CATSRDQTVNYGYTF. The CDR3, as DNA: TGTGCCACCAGCAGAGATCAGACAGTGAACTATGGCTACACCTTC.

The chain employs TRBV5-6 and TRBJ1-1; D remains unclear. CDR3 size: 15 residues. V was pared by 0 bases and J by 0 bases, with 9 bases between. The germline V gene encodes CDR1 SGHDT and CDR2 YYEEEE. The CDR3 is CASSLEVTLNTEAFF. Written as DNA, the CDR3 is TGTGCCAGCAGCTTGGAGGTGACATTGAACACTGAAGCTTTCTTT. The entire variable domain, with the rest obtained from reference TRBV5-6 and TRBJ1-1, is as follows: DAGVTQSPTHLIKTRGQQVTLRCSPKSGHDTVSWYQQALGQGPQFIFQYYEEEERQRGNFPDRFSGHQFPNYSSELNVNALLLGDSALYLCASSLEVTLNTEAFFGQGTRLTVV.

This clone was seen just once. V and J are TRBV4-1 and TRBJ2-1; 12 nucleotides match TRBD2. The CDR3 is 15 residues long. Germline lookup yields CDR1 MGHRA and CDR2 YSYEKL. V was clipped by 5 bases and J by 9 bases; unmatched bases: 8. CDR3 residues: CASSELAGGLGEQFF. CDR3 bases: TGCGCCAGCAGCGAGCTAGCGGGGGGGTTGGGTGAGCAGTTCTTC.

This chain connects TRBV5-4 to TRBJ2-3; possible D gene TRBD1, 5 bases. With 0 bases removed from V and 6 bases from J, the gap between germline ends came to 17 bases. The CDR3 has 16 amino acids. Germline CDR1 reads SGHNT; CDR2 reads YYREEE (reference sequence). The CDR3: CASSLDIGASGDTQYF. As DNA, the CDR3 is TGTGCCAGCAGCTTGGATATTGGGGCCTCAGGGGATACGCAGTATTTT.

J is TRBJ2-2 and V is TRBV2, with D maybe TRBD1 (6 bases). The V end lost 7 bases, the J end lost 4 bases, and 16 bases lay between the germline ends. Germline V gene lookup returns CDR1 SNHLY and CDR2 FYNNEI. The CDR3 runs to 15 residues. The CDR3 sequence is CASKGLGQSTGELFF. CDR3 coding DNA: TGTGCCAGCAAAGGGCTTGGACAGAGCACCGGGGAGCTGTTTTTT.

This chain links TRBV19 with TRBJ2-7, with a tentative D call TRBD2 (6 bases). This CDR3 contains 17 residues. V was pared by 5 bases and J by 3 bases, with 23 bases between. Looked up from germline, CDR1 is LNHDA and CDR2 is SQIVND (reference sequence). Written as DNA, the CDR3 is TGTGCCAGTAGTCCACCCTCTCGGGGGTTAAGCAGCTACGAGCAGTACTTC. Encoded protein: CASSPPSRGLSSYEQYF.

This chain connects TRBV2 to TRBJ1-4; possible D gene TRBD1, 5 bases. Germline lookup yields CDR1 SNHLY and CDR2 FYNNEI. CDR3 size: 16 residues. V gave up 7 bases and J gave up 0 bases, with 15 bases separating them. CDR3 DNA: TGTGCCAGCACCAACAGACAGATTCCAACTAATGAAAAACTGTTTTTT. The encoded protein is CASTNRQIPTNEKLFF.

The gene calls are TRBV18 and TRBJ2-1, with 9 bases aligning to TRBD1. The germline CDR1 and CDR2 sequences are KGHSH and LQKENI. There are 13 residues in the CDR3. Unmatched junction bases numbered 3, after V lost 4 bases and J lost 8 bases. The CDR3 loop is CASSLGTGYEQFF. The CDR3 DNA sequence: TGTGCCAGCTCACTGGGGACAGGGTATGAGCAGTTCTTC. The entire variable domain, with the rest obtained from reference TRBV18 and TRBJ2-1, is as follows: NAGVMQNPRHLVRRRGQEARLRCSPMKGHSHVYWYRQLPEEGLKFMVYLQKENIIDESGMPKERFSAEFPKEGPSILRIQQVVRGDSAAYFCASSLGTGYEQFFGPGTRLTVL.

The gene calls are TRBV10-3 and TRBJ2-1, with TRBD2 identical over 8 bases. CDR3 length equals 18 residues. Germline trimming cut 2 bases from V and 6 bases from J; bases unmatched to any gene: 15. Germline V gives CDR1 ENHRY, CDR2 SYGVKD. CDR3 in DNA: TGTGCCATCAGTGAGGCGACGTTCTCGGGGGGGCCTCGCAATGAGCAGTTCTTC. Encoded protein: CAISEATFSGGPRNEQFF.

This rearrangement joins TRBV6-5 to TRBJ2-1; possibly TRBD2 for D (6 bases). Trimming pared 8 bases from V and 7 bases from J, leaving 21 bases between. Germline loops: CDR1 MNHEY, CDR2 SVGAGI. This CDR3 spans 15 amino acids. Written as DNA, the CDR3 is TGTGCCAGCTTTTCCATCGGCAGCGGGTCAAATGAGCAGTTCTTC. It specifies CASFSIGSGSNEQFF.

The CDR3 here is CATSATPWEGGEKLFF. CDR3 bases: TGTGCCACCAGCGCGACACCGTGGGAGGGCGGGGAAAAACTGTTTTTT. The chain employs TRBV15 and TRBJ1-4; D ambiguous. V lost 5 bases to trimming and J lost 8 bases, with 21 bases between them. The CDR3 sequence is 16 residues long. Germline V lookup: CDR1 LNHNV, CDR2 YYDKDF (reference sequence). Full variable domain (rest looked up from reference TRBV15 and TRBJ1-4): DAMVIQNPRYQVTQFGKPVTLSCSQTLNHNVMYWYQQKSSQAPKLLFHYYDKDFNNEADTPDNFQSRRPNTSFCFLDIRSPGLGDTAMYLCATSATPWEGGEKLFFGSGTQLSVL.

CDR3: CASSFSTGVGMNTEAFF. The CDR3, as DNA: TGTGCCAGCAGTTTTTCGACAGGGGTGGGAATGAACACTGAAGCTTTCTTT. The chain joins TRBV27 to TRBJ1-1, with TRBD1 identical over 8 bases. Trimming removed 3 bases from V and 0 bases from J; junction bases left unmatched: 9. The CDR3 runs to 17 residues. CDR1 MNHEY and CDR2 SMNVEV come from the germline V gene (reference sequence).

The chain carries TRBV18 and TRBJ2-7; tentatively, D is TRBD2 (7 bases). Trimming removed 5 bases from V and 3 bases from J, with 17 bases in between. The CDR3 runs to 15 residues. Per the germline V gene, CDR1 is KGHSH and CDR2 is LQKENI. DNA for the CDR3: TGTGCCAGCTCAAGGTTGGGGGGGCGAAGCTACGAGCAGTACTTC. Protein sequence: CASSRLGGRSYEQYF.

The chain carries TRBV5-4 and TRBJ1-5; weak D call: TRBD1 (5 bases). The CDR3 spans 15 residues. Trimming shortened V by 2 bases and J by 2 bases, and 11 bases separated the two germline ends. Germline CDR1 is SGHNT and CDR2 is YYREEE (reference sequence). As DNA, the CDR3 is TGTGCCAGCAGCTTAGACCCGGGGGGCAATCAGCCCCAGCATTTT. It yields the protein CASSLDPGGNQPQHF.

The rearrangement joins TRBV6-6 to TRBJ1-5; TRBD1 matches at 9 bases. Losses at the gene ends were 3 bases for V and 6 bases for J; bases not matched to a gene: 9. The CDR3 loop spans 16 amino acids. CDR1 and CDR2 from the germline V gene are MNHNY and SVGAGI (reference sequence). The CDR3 region has the DNA TGTGCCAGCAGTTATGTACCGGGACAGGGTGGTCAGCCCCAGCATTTT. Its translation is CASSYVPGQGGQPQHF.

This chain uses TRBV27 with TRBJ2-3, with TRBD2 matching over 11 bases. CDR1 is MNHEY and CDR2 is SMNVEV in the germline V gene (reference sequence). V lost 8 bases to trimming and J lost 4 bases; unmatched junction nucleotides: 11. The CDR3 covers 16 residues. CDR3 in DNA: TGTGCCAGCCACCCACTAGCGGGGGCCCAGGCAGATACGCAGTATTTT. It translates to CASHPLAGAQADTQYF.

J is TRBJ1-4 and V is TRBV6-5, with 10 bases lining up with TRBD1. V gave up 6 bases and J gave up 8 bases; unmatched junction bases: 6. The CDR3 runs to 14 residues. Germline V lookup: CDR1 MNHEY, CDR2 SVGAGI. The CDR3 DNA is TGTGCCAGCAGCTTGACAGGGGGCAGGGAAAAACTGTTTTTT. It codes for CASSLTGGREKLFF.